What follows is one TCR beta chain and its context. Its antigen is currently not known. Base qualities are not at hand, and no much larger clone is one base apart. For the CD8 naive samples, CD45RO-negative cells were positively selected for CCR7, yielding a CD45RA+CCR7+ population from which TemRA cells were excluded. Donors were healthy HIV-negative adults with no recently reported acute infections or vaccinations. Every donor was a Caucasian adult living in Nashville, Tennessee, USA. Blood was obtained by leukapheresis, after which PBMCs were separated by Ficoll-Histopaque density gradient centrifugation and cryopreserved in liquid nitrogen vapor phase. Analytical flow cytometry was used to check the purity and quantity of each magnetically sorted T cell population. Each sorted fraction had its genomic DNA isolated and then quantified by UV absorbance on a Nanodrop 2000c. These data are taken from a study of shared clonotypes between healthy human individuals (TCRdb year 2020). General notes on the study: A few men and two women, aged 18 to 49 years, made up the cohort. For each donor, CD4 naive and CD4 memory were each run on three plates, CD8 naive on two plates, and CD8 memory on one plate. Blood TCR repertoires of about five healthy adults were deeply sequenced to estimate repertoire size and the extent of clonotype sharing between individuals. Different laboratories and diverse techniques were used to prepare libraries and sequence TCR repertoires, to increase sequencing depth and limit assay-specific biases. Between about 0.94 and 8.9 billion PBMCs per donor were obtained by leukapheresis. Overall study results and their limits: Incomplete sequencing was indicated by rarefaction of sorted-subset datasets, despite the large sequencing depth. Sampling was restricted to blood, and TCR repertoires in tissues likely differ from the TCR repertoires found in blood. Pairwise subsampling led to the expectation that sequencing depth would affect the degree of clonotype sharing among donors. The small number of donors limited the genetic and exposure-history diversity represented. Sharing across a few donors was observed for about 5% of naive CD4, around 3.5% of naive CD8, roughly 2.4% of memory CD4, and around 0.42% of memory CD8 clonotypes. Larger estimated clonotype richness was generally found for naive subsets than for memory subsets. Compared with non-shared clonotypes, the clonotypes found in all four sorted-subset donors had higher generation probabilities.

Ends trimmed: V by 4 bases, J by 7 bases; bases unmatched to a gene: 11. Taken from cysteine to phenylalanine, the CDR3 has 15 residues. Of all the DNA, just the CDR3 is kept, 45 bases in frame from base 1. The germline V gene encodes CDR1 SGHDT and CDR2 YYEEEE. Using the deep immunoSEQ assay, TCR CDR3 regions were amplified from genomic DNA by multiplex PCR. For each cell subset, the extracted genomic DNA was distributed evenly across all wells of several immunoSEQ 96-well plates, and each plate served as one replicate. For sorted subsets, around 0.2 ug genomic DNA, equal to approximately 30,000 T cell genomes, was loaded into each replicate PCR. The purified libraries were quantified using a Qubit 3.0 fluorometer, sized with a Bioanalyzer 2100, and then quantified again using the KAPA Library Quantification kit. Every immunoSEQ 96-well plate was sequenced on a dedicated single-read 150-cycle Illumina NextSeq 550 flow cell. In the original analysis: Because the immunoSEQ output held only junctional sequences and lacked quality scores, the filtering could not match the filtering applied to full-length reads. To assign V/J genes and CDR3, sequences were annotated against IMGT germline references using PyIR, a Python wrapper for IgBLAST v1.9. Any read was removed if the V/J assignment was weak (E-value above 1e-6), the CDR3 was missing, or the read contained stop codons, out-of-frame junctions, or ambiguous translated residues. V3J clonotypes were defined as sequences sharing the same inferred V gene, J gene, and CDR3 amino acid sequence. The percentage overlap between two repertoires was calculated by dividing the number of shared unique clonotypes by the size of the smaller repertoire. RTK rarefaction, the Chao1 estimator, and Recon v2.1 estimates of unobserved clonotypes were used to assess repertoire richness. OLGA was used to compute generation probabilities for all TCRbeta clonotypes that the gDNA method yielded from a handful of donors. The source is immuneACCESS, and TCRdb retained only in-frame sequences with V and J called. Part of the clones is not carried over; for the studies checked, unresolved V genes explain less than half of this, and the remainder is unexplained. V and J calls and clone size follow that table, whereas D and trimming were derived from the DNA. In this sample the table shows about 580,000 clones, 95% to 98% of which occur a single time. The top ten hold 0.25% to 0.35% of the sample.

Sequenced sample: naive CD8+ T cells sorted from blood. The sample's cell subset or site label is to be understood as: CD45RA+CCR7+. This receptor chain uses TRBV5-6 and TRBJ2-7; the central 10 bases match TRBD2. The TCR sequence derives from a man between 25 and 39 years old in good health. The DNA sequence is given as TGTGCCAGCAGCCGGGCTCTAGCGGGAGAGGAGGAGCAGTACTTC. Protein translation: CASSRALAGEEEQYF.